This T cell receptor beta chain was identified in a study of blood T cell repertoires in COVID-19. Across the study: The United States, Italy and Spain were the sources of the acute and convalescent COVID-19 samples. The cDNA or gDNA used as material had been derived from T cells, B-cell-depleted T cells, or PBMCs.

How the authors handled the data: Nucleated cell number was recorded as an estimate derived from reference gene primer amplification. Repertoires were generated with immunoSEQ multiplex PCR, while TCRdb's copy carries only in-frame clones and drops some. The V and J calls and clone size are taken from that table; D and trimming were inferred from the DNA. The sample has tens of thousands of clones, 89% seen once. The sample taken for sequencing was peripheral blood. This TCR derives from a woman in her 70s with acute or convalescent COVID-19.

The CDR3 loop reads CASAGQGYSPLHF. Written as DNA, the CDR3 is TGTGCCAGCGCAGGACAGGGTTATTCACCCCTCCACTTT. This chain uses TRBV6-5 with TRBJ1-6; 8 bases map to TRBD1. Germline CDR1 reads MNHEY; CDR2 reads SVGAGI. The junction had 5 bases not matched to a gene; V was cut back by 8 bases and J by 8 bases. This CDR3 region has 13 residues.